This TCR beta chain was found in a study of blood T cell repertoires in COVID-19. Measured with immunoSEQ multiplex PCR; TCRdb has only the in-frame clones, and not every one. The sample holds fewer than 60,000 clones, over 80% seen once. The germline gives CDR1 KGHSY, CDR2 FQNENV. V was trimmed by 2 bases and J by 3 bases, leaving 7 bases between them. The CDR3 loop spans 13 amino acids. The chain employs TRBV16 and TRBJ2-5, with D possibly TRBD1 on 6 matching bases. This clonotype was sampled from an older man with active COVID-19. What was sequenced was peripheral blood. Here the CDR3 DNA reads TGTGCCAGCAGCCAAGCAGGGGAAGAGACCCAGTACTTC. Amino acids: CASSQAGEETQYF.